This entry features one T cell receptor beta chain sequence. What it binds is not known. These data come from a study of CD4+ T cells in melanoma. Study observations and caveats: CD8+ T cell, macrophage and B cell function reportedly correlated with neoantigen-specific CD4+ T cells. Diverse differentiation states were reported for melanoma neoantigen-specific CD4+ T cells.

CDR1 and CDR2 from the germline V gene are MDHEN and SYDVKM. The length of the CDR3 is 15 residues. Trimming at V came to 6 bases and at J to 3 bases, leaving 6 bases not matched to a gene. Sequencing was performed with immunoSEQ multiplex PCR; in TCRdb, only in-frame clones are kept and a portion is missing. The data contain some 110,000 clones, around 92% of them singletons. The chain carries TRBV28 and TRBJ2-5; 11 nucleotides line up with TRBD2. The material sequenced was peripheral blood. This receptor was obtained from a human donor with melanoma. Written as DNA, the CDR3 is TGTGCCAGCAGCCCTCGGGGACTAGCGGAAGAGACCCAGTACTTC. It specifies CASSPRGLAEETQYF.